This record looks at one T cell receptor beta chain sequence and its context. Its antigen is currently unknown. The sample comes from a study of a mutant IDH1 vaccine in newly diagnosed glioma. Looking at the study overall: Investigators started vaccination 4-6 weeks after radiotherapy alone, or with temozolomide cycles.

The assay was immunoSEQ multiplex PCR, and TCRdb's table has in-frame clones only and misses some. Of approximately 34,000 clones listed, about 92% are singletons. The CDR3 has 13 residues. Germline-derived CDR1 and CDR2 are MGHDK and SYGVNS. Time point described: week 47, end of study. All doses held 300 ug of mutant IDH1 20-mer peptide, with topical imiquimod. The rearrangement uses TRBV25-1 and TRBJ2-5; TRBD2 might be the D (6 bases). This material consisted of PBMCs, taken from a glioma patient whose treatment included an IDH1 peptide vaccine. This sequence was found in a man aged 35 to 55 with glioma. CDR3 residues: CASGEGGKETQYF. CDR3 DNA sequence: TGTGCTTCCGGTGAGGGAGGCAAGGAGACCCAGTACTTC.